The clone carrying this T cell receptor beta chain has ten or more counts. What it recognizes is unknown. A universal primer site arose from template switching, and cDNA bore unique molecular identifiers. TCRdb re-called the 5' RACE reads through MiXCR, storing one row per CDR3 protein. Here the sample spans 250,000 to 350,000 distinct CDR3 sequences, approximately 8% being singletons. The data originate from a study of identical twins. Findings of the study overall: Models predicted too little out-of-frame TCR alpha sharing in monozygotic twins. Within twin pairs, the out-of-frame alpha sequences they shared showed excess low generation probability.

Germline trimming cut 4 bases from V and 0 bases from J; bases unmatched to any gene: 8. The CDR3 length is 17 residues. CDR1 is MGHRA, CDR2 YSYEKL, per germline. The sample was also reused in another study, on yellow fever vaccine responses in identical twins.

The sequence derives from a woman under 30 in good health. What was sequenced was memory (CD45RO+) T cells sorted from blood. V usage is TRBV4-1 and J usage is TRBJ1-2, with 10 bases that match TRBD1. CDR3 amino acids: CASSPGTGAKSNYGYTF. CDR3 nucleotide sequence: TGCGCCAGCAGCCCTGGGACAGGGGCAAAATCTAACTATGGCTACACCTTC.